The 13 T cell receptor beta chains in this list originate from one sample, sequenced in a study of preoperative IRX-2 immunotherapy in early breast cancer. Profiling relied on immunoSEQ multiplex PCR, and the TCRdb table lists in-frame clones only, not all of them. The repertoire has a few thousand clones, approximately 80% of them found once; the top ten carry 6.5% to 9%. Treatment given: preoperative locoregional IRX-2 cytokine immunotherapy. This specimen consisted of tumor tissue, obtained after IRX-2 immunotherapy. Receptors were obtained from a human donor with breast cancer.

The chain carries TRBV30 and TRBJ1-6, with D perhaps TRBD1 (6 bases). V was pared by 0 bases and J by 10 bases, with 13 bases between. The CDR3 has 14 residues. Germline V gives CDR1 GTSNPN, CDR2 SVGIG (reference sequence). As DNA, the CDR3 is TGTGCCTGGAGTGTACTACAGGGAGCCTCACCCCTCCACTTT. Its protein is CAWSVLQGASPLHF.

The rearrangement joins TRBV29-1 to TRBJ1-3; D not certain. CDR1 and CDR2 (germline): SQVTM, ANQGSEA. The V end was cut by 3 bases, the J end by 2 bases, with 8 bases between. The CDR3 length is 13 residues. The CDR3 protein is CSVEPIAGNTIYF. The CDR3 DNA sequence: TGCAGCGTTGAGCCCATTGCTGGAAACACCATATATTTT.

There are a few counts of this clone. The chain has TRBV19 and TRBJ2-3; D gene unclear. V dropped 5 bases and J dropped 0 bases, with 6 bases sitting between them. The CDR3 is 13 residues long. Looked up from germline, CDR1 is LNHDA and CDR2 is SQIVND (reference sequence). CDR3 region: CASSYGSTDTQYF. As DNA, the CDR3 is TGTGCCAGTAGTTACGGGAGCACAGATACGCAGTATTTT.

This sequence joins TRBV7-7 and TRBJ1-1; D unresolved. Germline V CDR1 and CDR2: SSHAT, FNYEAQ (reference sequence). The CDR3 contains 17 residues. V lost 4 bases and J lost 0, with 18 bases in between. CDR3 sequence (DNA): TGTGCCAGCAGCTCCCTAGGGTACGGGAGAGTGAACACTGAAGCTTTCTTT. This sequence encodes CASSSLGYGRVNTEAFF. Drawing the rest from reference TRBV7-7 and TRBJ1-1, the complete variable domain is GAGVSQSPRYKVTKRGQDVTLRCDPISSHATLYWYQQALGQGPEFLTYFNYEAQPDKSGLPSDRFSAERPEGSISTLTIQRTEQRDSAMYRCASSSLGYGRVNTEAFFGQGTRLTVV.

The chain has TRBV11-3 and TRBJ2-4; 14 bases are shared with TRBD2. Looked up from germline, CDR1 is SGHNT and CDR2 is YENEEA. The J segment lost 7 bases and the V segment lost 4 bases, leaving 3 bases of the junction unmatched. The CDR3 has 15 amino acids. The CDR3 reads CASSWGLAGENIQYF. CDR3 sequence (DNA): TGTGCCAGCAGCTGGGGACTAGCGGGAGAGAACATTCAGTACTTC.

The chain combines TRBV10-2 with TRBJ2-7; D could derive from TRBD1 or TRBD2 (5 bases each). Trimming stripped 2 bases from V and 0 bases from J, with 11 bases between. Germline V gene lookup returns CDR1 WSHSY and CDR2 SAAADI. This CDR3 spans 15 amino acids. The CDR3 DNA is TGCGCCAGCAGTGAGCAGGGACGTAGCTCCTACGAGCAGTACTTC. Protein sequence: CASSEQGRSSYEQYF.

CDR3 sequence: CASNLSGKDIQYF. In nucleotides, the CDR3 is TGTGCCAGCAATCTTTCTGGGAAAGACATTCAGTACTTC. This rearrangement joins TRBV6-8 to TRBJ2-4; D ambiguous. Germline values: CDR1 MNHGY, CDR2 SAAAGT. V shed 7 bases and J shed 8 bases, with 15 bases lying between them. This CDR3 has 13 amino acids.

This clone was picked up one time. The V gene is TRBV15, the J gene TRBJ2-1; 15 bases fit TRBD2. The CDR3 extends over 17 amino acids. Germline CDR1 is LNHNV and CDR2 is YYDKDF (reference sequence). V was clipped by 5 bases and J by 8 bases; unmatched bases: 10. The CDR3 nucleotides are TGTGCCACCAGCGCGTCGAAGGGACTAGCGGGAGGCGATGAGCAGTTCTTC. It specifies CATSASKGLAGGDEQFF.

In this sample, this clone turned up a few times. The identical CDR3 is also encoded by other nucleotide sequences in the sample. The CDR3 nucleotides are TGCGCCAGCAGCTTGGGGACAGGGGAGAACTATGGCTACACCTTC. Translation: CASSLGTGENYGYTF. The chain is built from TRBV5-1 and TRBJ1-2; TRBD1 aligns across 9 bases. V lost 0 bases and J lost 2; bases outside the gene matches: 2. Germline V gives CDR1 SGHRS, CDR2 YFSETQ. The CDR3 is made up of 15 amino acids.

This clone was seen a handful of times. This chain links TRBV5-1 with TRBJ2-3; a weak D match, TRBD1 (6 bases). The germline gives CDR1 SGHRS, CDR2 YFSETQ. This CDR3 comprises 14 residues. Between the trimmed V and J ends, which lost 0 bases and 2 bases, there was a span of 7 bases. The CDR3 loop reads CASSLVGATDTQYF. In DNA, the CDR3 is TGCGCCAGCAGCTTGGTGGGGGCCACAGATACGCAGTATTTT.

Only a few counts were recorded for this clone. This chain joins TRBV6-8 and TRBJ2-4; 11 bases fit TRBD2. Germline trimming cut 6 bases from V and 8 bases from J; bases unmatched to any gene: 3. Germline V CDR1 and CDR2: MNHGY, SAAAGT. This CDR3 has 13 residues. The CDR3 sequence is CASRRLAGHIQYF. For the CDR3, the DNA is TGTGCCAGCAGGAGACTAGCGGGACACATTCAGTACTTC.

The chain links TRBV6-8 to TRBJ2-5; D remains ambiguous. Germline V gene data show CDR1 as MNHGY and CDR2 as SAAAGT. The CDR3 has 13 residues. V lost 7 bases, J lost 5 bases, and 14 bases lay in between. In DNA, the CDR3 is TGTGCCAGCATGAACCCCGCGCGGGAGACCCAGTACTTC. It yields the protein CASMNPARETQYF.

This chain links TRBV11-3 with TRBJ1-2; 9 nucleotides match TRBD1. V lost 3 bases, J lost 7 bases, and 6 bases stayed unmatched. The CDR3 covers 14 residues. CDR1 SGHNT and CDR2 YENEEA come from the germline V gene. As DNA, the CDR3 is TGTGCCAGCAGCTTGGCTGGGACAGGGAGTGGCTACACCTTC. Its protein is CASSLAGTGSGYTF.